The 20 T cell receptor beta chains listed next were all sequenced from one sample in a study of T cells in Graves' hyperthyroidism and ophthalmopathy. Amplification of TCR beta CDR3 regions was performed using RNA transcripts as template. HTBI primers were the set used in a first-round RT-PCR of the TCR CDR3. TCRdb passed the multiplex PCR reads through MiXCR, listing each CDR3 protein once. The profile shows about 660,000 distinct CDR3 sequences, roughly 45% of them singletons. The sample comprised peripheral blood or thyroid tissue (not recorded which). The receptor set was obtained from an adult man with Graves' disease, either hyperthyroidism or ophthalmopathy (not recorded which).

V and J are TRBV19 and TRBJ2-5; 7 bases line up with TRBD2. The CDR3 consists of 14 residues. The V gene's germline CDR1 is LNHDA and CDR2 SQIVND (reference sequence). V was clipped by 5 bases and J by 1 base; unmatched bases: 4. The CDR3 spells CASSGRGVQETQYF. CDR3 sequence (DNA): TGTGCCAGTAGTGGACGGGGGGTCCAAGAGACCCAGTACTTC.

Points on this clonotype: This sequence may be a read error, since a much larger clone differs from it by one base. This rearrangement joins TRBV7-2 to TRBJ1-3, with TRBD1 as a possible D gene (6 bases). The germline V and J ends were trimmed by 0 bases and 16 bases, with 13 bases remaining between them. The germline V gene encodes CDR1 SGHTA and CDR2 FQGNSA. The CDR3 consists of 12 residues. Here the CDR3 DNA reads TGTGCCAGCAGCTTAGCTGGAGACAGGATGTATTTT. The encoded protein is CASSLAGDRMYF.

This clonotype has only a few counts. This rearrangement joins TRBV2 to TRBJ1-5; possibly TRBD1 for D (6 bases). CDR1 and CDR2 (germline): SNHLY, FYNNEI. V was cut by 6 bases and J by 0 bases, with 12 bases left in between. This CDR3 region has 15 residues. The CDR3 sequence is CASSRTGYSNQPQHF. In DNA form, the CDR3 reads TGTGCCAGCAGCCGAACAGGGTATAGCAATCAGCCCCAGCATTTT. Full variable domain (rest looked up from reference TRBV2 and TRBJ1-5): EPEVTQTPSHQVTQMGQEVILRCVPISNHLYFYWYRQILGQKVEFLVSFYNNEISEKSEIFDDQFSVERPDGSNFTLKIRSTKLEDSAMYFCASSRTGYSNQPQHFGDGTRLSIL.

This clonotype was observed at least ten times. J is TRBJ1-5 and V is TRBV7-9; maybe TRBD1 (6 bases). The CDR3 is made up of 13 amino acids. CDR1 is SEHNR, CDR2 FQNEAQ, per germline (reference sequence). V lost 5 bases to trimming and J lost 5 bases, with 10 bases between them. The CDR3 sequence: CASSPDRHQPQHF. As DNA, the CDR3 is TGTGCCAGCAGCCCGGACAGACATCAGCCCCAGCATTTT.

A single count supports this clonotype. The rearrangement links TRBV2 to TRBJ2-3; D ambiguous. V was clipped by 5 bases and J by 1 base, with 7 bases between them. Germline values: CDR1 SNHLY, CDR2 FYNNEI. The CDR3 is made up of 13 amino acids. The CDR3 reads CASSTQGTDTQYF. The CDR3 DNA is TGTGCCAGCAGTACCCAGGGCACAGATACGCAGTATTTT.

The V and J genes are TRBV7-3 and TRBJ2-5; D gene ambiguous. The CDR3 spans 13 residues. Trimming cost V 3 bases and J 5 bases, with 10 bases left between them. Germline V lookup: CDR1 SGHTA, CDR2 FQGTGA. The chain's CDR3 is CASSFGVGETQYF. The CDR3 coding sequence is TGTGCCAGCAGCTTTGGGGTCGGCGAGACCCAGTACTTC.

This clonotype was seen repeatedly, ten times or more. This chain joins TRBV7-9 and TRBJ2-7; TRBD1 might be the D (6 bases). Trimming cost V 10 bases and J 6 bases, with 22 bases left between them. The germline gives CDR1 SEHNR, CDR2 FQNEAQ (reference sequence). CDR3 length: 14 residues. This CDR3 is CAITKERDTAEQYF. The CDR3, as DNA: TGTGCCATCACGAAAGAACGGGACACGGCCGAGCAGTACTTC.

This clonotype has ten or more counts. As DNA, the CDR3 is TGTGCCAGCTCCTATACTCGGGGGGAGACCCAGTACTTC. This gives the protein CASSYTRGETQYF. The V gene is TRBV7-2, the J gene TRBJ2-5; D perhaps matches TRBD2 (6 bases). The V gene's germline CDR1 is SGHTA and CDR2 FQGNSA. The V end lost 8 bases, the J end lost 5 bases, and 15 bases lay between the germline ends. The CDR3 extends over 13 amino acids.

This chain connects TRBV19 to TRBJ1-2, with 10 nucleotides matching TRBD1. Germline V CDR1 and CDR2: LNHDA, SQIVND (reference sequence). The junction had 3 bases not matched to a gene; V was cut back by 4 bases and J by 1 base. The CDR3 consists of 15 residues. The CDR3 region is CASSTGQGLNYGYTF. The DNA for the CDR3 is TGTGCCAGTAGTACGGGACAGGGGCTTAACTATGGCTACACCTTC. Full variable domain (remainder filled in from reference TRBV19 and TRBJ1-2): DGGITQSPKYLFRKEGQNVTLSCEQNLNHDAMYWYRQDPGQGLRLIYYSQIVNDFQKGDIAEGYSVSREKKESFPLTVTSAQKNPTAFYLCASSTGQGLNYGYTFGSGTRLTVV.

This chain uses TRBV7-3 with TRBJ1-2; the D gene is possibly TRBD1 (6 bases). Germline CDR1 is SGHTA and CDR2 is FQGTGA. V lost 5 bases and J lost 6, with 13 bases in between. The CDR3 has 13 residues. Here the CDR3 DNA reads TGTGCCAGCAGCCCCGGGGGGCCGCATGGCTACACCTTC. Amino acid sequence: CASSPGGPHGYTF.

This clonotype was detected many times. This chain links TRBV2 with TRBJ2-7, with D tentatively TRBD2 (7 bases). CDR1 and CDR2 from the germline V gene are SNHLY and FYNNEI. This CDR3 region has 16 residues. V gave up 8 bases and J gave up 4 bases, with 24 bases separating them. CDR3 region: CASALGGAQGNYEQYF. The DNA for the CDR3 is TGTGCCAGCGCCCTTGGGGGGGCCCAAGGGAATTACGAGCAGTACTTC.

The chain couples TRBV7-9 to TRBJ1-1, with D unresolved. Germline CDR1 SEHNR, CDR2 FQNEAQ (reference sequence). The V and J ends lost 3 bases and 1 base respectively, with 15 bases between them. The CDR3 loop spans 16 amino acids. CDR3: CASSLFGPDRNTEAFF. CDR3 bases: TGTGCCAGCAGCTTGTTTGGGCCAGACCGGAACACTGAAGCTTTCTTT. Supplemented by reference TRBV7-9 and TRBJ1-1, the full variable domain reads DTGVSQNPRHKITKRGQNVTFRCDPISEHNRLYWYRQTLGQGPEFLTYFQNEAQLEKSRLLSDRFSAERPKGSFSTLEIQRTEQGDSAMYLCASSLFGPDRNTEAFFGQGTRLTVV.

This clonotype was picked up many times. The CDR3 region is CSAGGQVNTEAFF. CDR3 bases: TGCAGTGCTGGGGGACAGGTGAACACTGAAGCTTTCTTT. This sequence joins TRBV20-1 and TRBJ1-1, with 8 bases identical to TRBD1. This CDR3 has 13 amino acids. Trimming cost V 5 bases and J 0 bases; bases outside gene matches: 2. The V gene's germline CDR1 is DFQATT and CDR2 SNEGSKA (reference sequence).

With regard to this clonotype: One end of the junction fails to match germline, which may point to a read error. This chain connects TRBV7-2 to TRBJ1-5; TRBD1 agrees at 9 bases. CDR1 is SGHTA and CDR2 is FQGNSA in the germline V gene. The CDR3 length is 15 residues. CDR3 loop: CASSIAGTGNQPQHF. CDR3 bases: TGTGCCAGCAGCATAGCCGGGACAGGGAATCAGCCCCAGCATTTT.

This clonotype was recorded at least ten times. The chain uses TRBV7-2 and TRBJ2-5, with D unresolved. V shed 4 bases and J shed 6 bases, with 18 bases lying between them. The CDR3 spans 15 residues. Per the germline V gene, CDR1 is SGHTA and CDR2 is FQGNSA. The CDR3 loop is CASSSPGPILQTQYF. The CDR3 DNA follows: TGTGCCAGCAGCTCCCCCGGGCCCATACTGCAGACCCAGTACTTC.

This clonotype came up once. CDR3 sequence: CASSPGGSGSPLHF. The CDR3 bases are TGTGCCAGCAGCCCCGGGGGTTCTGGATCACCCCTCCACTTT. The J gene is TRBJ1-6, the V gene TRBV14, with D possibly being TRBD1 (5 bases). Trimming left V 4 bases short and J 10 bases short, with 14 bases between. Germline V lookup: CDR1 SGHDN, CDR2 FVKESK. The CDR3 has 14 amino acids.

This clonotype was seen ten or more times. The chain has TRBV5-1 and TRBJ2-7; unclear D gene. Per germline, CDR1 SGHRS and CDR2 YFSETQ. Trimming took off 2 bases at V and 6 bases at J, with 9 bases between the two ends. The CDR3 sequence is 12 residues long. CDR3: CASSLRPSEQYF. The CDR3 region has the DNA TGCGCCAGCAGCTTACGGCCATCCGAGCAGTACTTC.

This rearrangement joins TRBV24-1 to TRBJ1-3; D ambiguous. Trimming pared 3 bases from V and 4 bases from J, leaving 12 bases between. Germline V gene lookup returns CDR1 KGHDR and CDR2 SFDVKD. The CDR3 consists of 15 residues. The CDR3 DNA reads as TGTGCCACCAGTGATCCTTCTAGCGGGGGAAACACCATATATTTT. This encodes CATSDPSSGGNTIYF.

Worth noting for this clonotype: This may stem from a read error, because a much larger clone lies one nucleotide away. The J gene is TRBJ1-2, the V gene TRBV7-6, with 7 bases aligning to TRBD1. This CDR3 is built from 12 residues. Germline lookup yields CDR1 SGHVS and CDR2 FNYEAQ. The V and J ends lost 6 bases and 6 bases, in that order; junction bases with no gene match: 4. The CDR3 is CASRTGSNGYTF. CDR3 nucleotides: TGTGCCAGCAGGACAGGGAGCAATGGCTACACCTTC.

The chain has TRBV7-2 and TRBJ2-7, with a weak D call TRBD2 (6 bases). The germline CDR1 and CDR2 sequences are SGHTA and FQGNSA. The V end was cut by 4 bases, the J end by 2 bases, with 18 bases between. The CDR3 extends over 16 amino acids. The CDR3 here is CASSYDLARGPYEQYF. The CDR3 DNA follows: TGTGCCAGCAGCTACGACCTAGCGAGGGGCCCCTACGAGCAGTACTTC.